Below, one T cell receptor beta chain is given with its context. Its antigen is still unknown. TCRdb itself ran the 5' RACE reads through MiXCR, one entry per CDR3 protein. This table has about 430,000 distinct CDR3 sequences, 20% to 30% appearing once. Germline V gene sequence: CDR1 LGHNA, CDR2 YSLEER. The CDR3 is made up of 16 amino acids. The V gene lost 0 bases and the J gene lost 4 bases, with 13 bases spanning the gap. These data are taken from a study of T-cell memory formation after mild COVID-19. General study findings and limits: Largely, contracting CD4+ clones fell within CM and EM, and contracting CD8+ clones within EMRA.

The rearrangement links TRBV4-3 to TRBJ2-1, with D possibly being TRBD1 (7 bases). The TCR originated in an adult woman who had mild COVID-19 (a few samples of this study predate the infection). Cell type and time point are not known. The sequenced material came from PBMCs or a T cell subset sorted from them (not recorded which). DNA of the CDR3: TGCGCCAGCAGCCAAGATCCCCAGGGGGGATACAATGAGCAGTTCTTC. This codes for CASSQDPQGGYNEQFF.